The 18 T cell receptor beta chains below were found in one sample sequenced in a study of beta chain features in type 1 diabetes. The authors reverse transcribed all of the isolated RNA, so sequencing captured expressed TCRB transcripts. TCRdb's table, derived via immunoSEQ multiplex PCR, lists solely in-frame clones and lacks some. The sample holds some 150,000 clones, 48% seen once. The sample comprised Tregs from blood. These receptors came from a man younger than 35 in good health.

The CDR3 coding sequence is TGTGCCAGCAGGGAAAGGGGGGGCGGAAGCTCCTACAATGAGCAGTTCTTC. Amino acids: CASRERGGGSSYNEQFF. The genes are TRBV7-2 and TRBJ2-1; a possible D gene is TRBD2 (7 bases). CDR1 is SGHTA and CDR2 is FQGNSA in the germline V gene. This CDR3 is 17 amino acids long. V lost 6 bases to trimming and J lost 0 bases, with 18 bases between them.

V and J are TRBV19 and TRBJ1-6; D gene uncertain. CDR1 is LNHDA and CDR2 is SQIVND in the germline V gene (reference sequence). Trimming removed 5 bases from V and 6 bases from J, with 14 bases in between. The CDR3 is made up of 15 amino acids. This chain's CDR3 is CASSQVGLGNSPLHF. For the CDR3, the DNA is TGTGCCAGTAGTCAGGTCGGATTGGGTAATTCACCCCTCCACTTT.

V and J are TRBV7-6 and TRBJ2-4; maybe TRBD2 (6 bases). The CDR3 runs 12 residues. The germline V gene has CDR1 SGHVS and CDR2 FNYEAQ. The V gene lost 5 bases and the J gene lost 5 bases, with 7 bases spanning the gap. CDR3 bases: TGTGCCAGCAGCCCGGGGGAAAACATTCAGTACTTC. It specifies CASSPGENIQYF.

A few counts support this clone. This rearrangement joins TRBV9 to TRBJ2-2, with a weak D call TRBD2 (6 bases). Germline assignment: CDR1 SGDLS and CDR2 YYNGEE. This CDR3 comprises 18 residues. V was cut by 0 bases and J by 2 bases, with 17 bases left in between. The CDR3 is CASSVDEVRRGNTGELFF. CDR3 DNA sequence: TGTGCCAGCAGCGTAGACGAGGTAAGGCGGGGAAACACCGGGGAGCTGTTTTTT.

This clone was detected only a few times. The chain is built from TRBV4-3 and TRBJ1-2, with no clear D. With 0 bases removed from V and 4 bases from J, the gap between germline ends came to 9 bases. The CDR3 runs to 14 residues. Germline V lookup: CDR1 LGHNA, CDR2 YSLEER. The CDR3 protein is CASSQDRGAYGYTF. Here the CDR3 DNA reads TGCGCCAGCAGCCAAGACCGGGGTGCCTATGGCTACACCTTC.

The genes are TRBV29-1 and TRBJ1-4, with 7 positions matching TRBD1. Germline assignment: CDR1 SQVTM and CDR2 ANQGSEA. The CDR3 is 12 residues long. V lost 7 bases to trimming and J lost 8 bases; unmatched junction nucleotides: 7. The CDR3 reads CSAETGNEKLFF. Written as DNA, the CDR3 is TGCAGCGCTGAGACAGGGAACGAAAAACTGTTTTTT.

The V call is TRBV11-2, the J call TRBJ2-7; a weak D match, TRBD1 (5 bases). CDR1 is SGHAT, CDR2 FQNNGV, per germline. The CDR3 has 15 amino acids. The V end was cut by 5 bases, the J end by 0 bases, with 14 bases between. CDR3 in amino acids: CASSQAFDSSYEQYF. DNA for the CDR3: TGTGCCAGCAGCCAGGCCTTTGACAGCTCCTACGAGCAGTACTTC. Full variable domain (remainder filled in from reference TRBV11-2 and TRBJ2-7): EAGVAQSPRYKIIEKRQSVAFWCNPISGHATLYWYQQILGQGPKLLIQFQNNGVVDDSQLPKDRFSAERLKGVDSTLKIQPAKLEDSAVYLCASSQAFDSSYEQYFGPGTRLTVT.

This chain uses TRBV2 with TRBJ1-5, with unresolved D. Between the trimmed V and J ends, which lost 3 bases and 4 bases, there was a span of 10 bases. The V gene's germline CDR1 is SNHLY and CDR2 FYNNEI. CDR3 length equals 14 residues. DNA for the CDR3: TGTGCCAGCAGTGAGATAAGCGGAAATCAGCCCCAGCATTTT. Amino acid sequence: CASSEISGNQPQHF.

J is TRBJ2-6 and V is TRBV19; 7 bases are shared with TRBD1. The V segment lost 3 bases and the J segment 4 bases; nucleotides outside the gene matches: 12. The CDR3 extends over 18 amino acids. Germline V gene data show CDR1 as LNHDA and CDR2 as SQIVND (reference sequence). As DNA, the CDR3 is TGTGCCAGTAGTATTTTCGCGACAGGGCCCCTGGGGGCCAACGTCCTGACTTTC. Its protein is CASSIFATGPLGANVLTF.

This rearrangement joins TRBV4-2 to TRBJ2-2; 7 positions agree with TRBD2. The CDR3 covers 15 residues. The V segment lost 1 base and the J segment 1 base; nucleotides outside the gene matches: 0. Germline lookup yields CDR1 LGHNA and CDR2 YNFKEQ. CDR3 residues: CASSQAGGNTGELFF. The CDR3 region has the DNA TGTGCCAGCAGCCAAGCGGGAGGGAACACCGGGGAGCTGTTTTTT.

The genes are TRBV30 and TRBJ2-3; D may be TRBD2 (6 bases). V was shortened by 1 base and J by 2 bases, with 19 bases between the two germline ends. The CDR3 sequence is 17 residues long. Germline values: CDR1 GTSNPN, CDR2 SVGIG (reference sequence). The CDR3 sequence is CAWSAGVWREDTDTQYF. Here the CDR3 DNA reads TGTGCCTGGAGTGCGGGTGTCTGGAGGGAGGACACAGATACGCAGTATTTT.

This clone was counted only a few times. The chain has TRBV5-1 and TRBJ1-1, with no clear D. The CDR3 sequence is 11 residues long. With 5 bases removed from V and 8 bases from J, the gap between germline ends came to 10 bases. Germline CDR1 reads SGHRS; CDR2 reads YFSETQ. The CDR3 loop reads CASRGTGEAFF. The CDR3 bases are TGCGCCAGCAGAGGAACGGGAGAAGCTTTCTTT.

J is TRBJ1-1 and V is TRBV15; D is undetermined. CDR1 LNHNV and CDR2 YYDKDF come from the germline V gene (reference sequence). The ends were cut back, 3 bases at V and 1 base at J, with 9 bases in the middle. The CDR3 totals 14 residues. For the CDR3, the DNA is TGTGCCACCAGCAGGTCTCTAAGGAACACTGAAGCTTTCTTT. Its protein product is CATSRSLRNTEAFF.

The chain recombines TRBV27 with TRBJ1-4; D remains unclear. The V end was cut by 6 bases, the J end by 7 bases, with 18 bases between. Looked up from germline, CDR1 is MNHEY and CDR2 is SMNVEV (reference sequence). The CDR3 has 15 amino acids. The CDR3 region has the DNA TGTGCCAGCAGATCATTATTGGGCTACGGTGAAAAACTGTTTTTT. It is translated as CASRSLLGYGEKLFF.

This clone was observed a handful of times. The genes are TRBV18 and TRBJ1-5; D remains ambiguous. This CDR3 is 14 amino acids long. Trimming cost V 3 bases and J 5 bases, with 11 bases left between them. Germline-derived CDR1 and CDR2 are KGHSH and LQKENI. Here the CDR3 reads CASSPREAYQPQHF. CDR3 nucleotides: TGTGCCAGCTCACCTCGGGAAGCGTATCAGCCCCAGCATTTT.

The chain has TRBV19 and TRBJ2-5; the D gene is possibly TRBD1 (5 bases). The length of the CDR3 is 13 residues. Trimming took 3 bases from V and 4 from J, leaving 9 bases between them. In germline, CDR1 is LNHDA, CDR2 SQIVND (reference sequence). CDR3 bases: TGTGCCAGTAGTATTTCACAGGTAGAGACCCAGTACTTC. Translation: CASSISQVETQYF.

V usage is TRBV7-2 and J usage is TRBJ2-5, with a tentative D call TRBD2 (5 bases). This CDR3 is 11 amino acids long. The germline CDR1 and CDR2 sequences are SGHTA and FQGNSA. Trimming stripped 3 bases from V and 13 bases from J, with 12 bases between. The CDR3 reads CASSFELVVYF. CDR3 nucleotide sequence: TGTGCCAGCAGCTTCGAACTAGTCGTGTACTTC.

The chain employs TRBV7-2 and TRBJ2-1; D is perhaps TRBD2 (5 bases). V lost 4 bases, J lost 1 base, and 8 bases lay in between. CDR3 length: 14 residues. Germline loops: CDR1 SGHTA, CDR2 FQGNSA. CDR3 coding DNA: TGTGCCAGCAGCTCCCCGGGATCCTACAATGAGCAGTTCTTC. It specifies CASSSPGSYNEQFF.